These 32 T cell receptor beta chains were sequenced from one sample in a study of TIL therapy for anti-PD-1-resistant metastatic lung cancer. The libraries were made with immunoSEQ v3. Clones were read by immunoSEQ multiplex PCR, and TCRdb kept only the in-frame ones, dropping some. This sample yields 50,000 to 60,000 clones, of which 71% are seen a single time; roughly 6% belongs to the top ten. As to time point: pre-treatment sample, taken before nivolumab and TIL therapy. The tumor samples were excised metastases, mostly pleural nodules or supraclavicular lymph nodes. The starting material was tumor tissue, obtained at baseline. All receptors derive from a person between 25 and 79 years old with non-small cell lung cancer.

The table lists this clone with a count of one. In nucleotides, the CDR3 is TGTGCCAGTAGTTTTTTGGGGGCCTACGAGCAGTACTTC. This gives the protein CASSFLGAYEQYF. J is TRBJ2-7 and V is TRBV19; the D gene could be TRBD1 or TRBD2 (5 bases each). The germline V gene encodes CDR1 LNHDA and CDR2 SQIVND (reference sequence). V was shortened by 5 bases and J by 2 bases, with 10 bases between the two germline ends. The CDR3 loop spans 13 amino acids.

The chain carries TRBV28 and TRBJ1-5; D gene ambiguous. The CDR3 runs to 14 residues. The V gene lost 3 bases and the J gene lost 6 bases, with 12 bases spanning the gap. Germline V gives CDR1 MDHEN, CDR2 SYDVKM. The CDR3 bases are TGTGCCAGCAGTTTGTGGGGTGTAGGTCAGCCCCAGCATTTT. This translates into CASSLWGVGQPQHF.

In the case of this clone: Other DNA sequences of this sample code for an identical CDR3. The CDR3 region has the DNA TGTGCCAGTAGTATAGAGGGGTCAGATACGCAGTATTTT. Translated, it gives CASSIEGSDTQYF. This sequence joins TRBV19 and TRBJ2-3, with unresolved D. The CDR3 has 13 amino acids. Between the trimmed V and J ends, which lost 0 bases and 4 bases, there was a span of 5 bases. CDR1 is LNHDA, CDR2 SQIVND, per germline (reference sequence).

The rearrangement uses TRBV6-5 and TRBJ2-2; D is possibly TRBD1 or TRBD2 (5 bases each). Trimming shortened V by 2 bases and J by 1 base, and 8 bases separated the two germline ends. The CDR3 loop spans 15 amino acids. Per germline, CDR1 MNHEY and CDR2 SVGAGI. CDR3 sequence (DNA): TGTGCCAGCAGTTACCGGGACGGGAACACCGGGGAGCTGTTTTTT. It specifies CASSYRDGNTGELFF.

This clone appeared once. The rearrangement joins TRBV7-9 to TRBJ1-2; perhaps TRBD1 as D (5 bases). Germline CDR1 is SEHNR and CDR2 is FQNEAQ (reference sequence). The V end was cut by 1 base, the J end by 4 bases, with 10 bases between. This CDR3 has 14 residues. CDR3 sequence: CASSLVTGSYGYTF. The CDR3 DNA follows: TGTGCCAGCAGCTTAGTTACAGGCTCCTATGGCTACACCTTC.

This clone occurred a few times. The chain links TRBV28 to TRBJ1-1; D is undetermined. Deletions cut 2 bases from V and 2 bases from J, with 6 bases between. This CDR3 spans 13 amino acids. Germline CDR1 is MDHEN and CDR2 is SYDVKM. The CDR3 here is CASSLLGNTEAFF. The CDR3 region has the DNA TGTGCCAGCAGTTTACTGGGAAACACTGAAGCTTTCTTT.

The chain has TRBV7-2 and TRBJ2-7; 10 nucleotides agree with TRBD2. CDR1 and CDR2 from the germline V gene are SGHTA and FQGNSA. The CDR3 is 15 residues long. Trimming at V came to 5 bases and at J to 4 bases, leaving 8 bases not matched to a gene. Here the CDR3 reads CASSPVGSGGYEQYF. CDR3 sequence (DNA): TGTGCCAGCAGCCCTGTGGGTAGCGGGGGGTACGAGCAGTACTTC.

The chain has TRBV5-1 and TRBJ2-2; unclear D gene. Germline V lookup: CDR1 SGHRS, CDR2 YFSETQ. The CDR3 extends over 14 amino acids. Trimming shortened V by 2 bases and J by 5 bases, and 10 bases separated the two germline ends. CDR3 residues: CASSLDISTGELFF. CDR3 sequence (DNA): TGCGCCAGCAGCTTAGACATTAGTACCGGGGAGCTGTTTTTT.

This clone has more than one count but fewer than ten. The chain employs TRBV5-4 and TRBJ2-7, with a possible D match to TRBD1 (5 bases). Germline CDR1 reads SGHNT; CDR2 reads YYREEE (reference sequence). There are 14 residues in the CDR3. Trimming removed 7 bases from V and 2 bases from J, with 16 bases in between. Here the CDR3 DNA reads TGTGCCAGCTACGCGCAGGGTACTCCCTACGAGCAGTACTTC. This sequence encodes CASYAQGTPYEQYF.

This clone was seen only once. This sequence joins TRBV11-3 and TRBJ2-1, with D possibly matching TRBD2 (6 bases). CDR1 is SGHNT, CDR2 YENEEA, per germline. This CDR3 is 15 amino acids long. Trimming took off 5 bases at V and 1 base at J, with 12 bases between the two ends. The CDR3 DNA reads as TGTGCCAGCAGCCCAGGCGGGGTTTCCTACAATGAGCAGTTCTTC. Amino acid sequence: CASSPGGVSYNEQFF.

The rearrangement uses TRBV6-5 and TRBJ2-3; D is unresolved. V was cut by 2 bases and J by 1 base, with 7 bases left in between. The CDR3 sequence is 14 residues long. Germline loops: CDR1 MNHEY, CDR2 SVGAGI. The CDR3 nucleotides read TGTGCCAGCAGTTACCTGGGCGGCACAGATACGCAGTATTTT. Translated: CASSYLGGTDTQYF.

The V gene is TRBV7-2, the J gene TRBJ2-5, with 8 bases identical to TRBD1. With 5 bases clipped from V and 5 bases from J, the junction kept 7 bases outside the gene matches. Germline lookup yields CDR1 SGHTA and CDR2 FQGNSA. The CDR3 is 14 residues long. This chain's CDR3 is CASSPSTGGETQYF. Written as DNA, the CDR3 is TGTGCCAGCAGCCCAAGTACAGGGGGGGAGACCCAGTACTTC.

The rearrangement joins TRBV19 to TRBJ2-5; 7 bases agree with TRBD1. This CDR3 is built from 15 residues. The trim removed 4 bases at V and 2 bases at J, leaving 7 bases unmatched. CDR1 and CDR2 (germline): LNHDA, SQIVND (reference sequence). CDR3 region: CASSTGGGKQETQYF. CDR3 nucleotide sequence: TGTGCCAGTAGTACAGGGGGTGGTAAACAAGAGACCCAGTACTTC.

This clone was detected only a few times. The chain combines TRBV5-1 with TRBJ1-2; possibly TRBD1 for D (6 bases). The CDR3 spans 11 residues. V was cut by 9 bases and J by 8 bases, with 14 bases left in between. The germline gives CDR1 SGHRS, CDR2 YFSETQ. The CDR3 is CANMDRWGYTF. The CDR3, as DNA: TGCGCCAACATGGACAGATGGGGCTACACCTTC.

This chain uses TRBV15 with TRBJ2-5, with D maybe TRBD2 (6 bases). CDR3 length: 13 amino acids. Between the trimmed V and J ends, which lost 8 bases and 2 bases, there was a span of 12 bases. Germline V gene lookup returns CDR1 LNHNV and CDR2 YYDKDF (reference sequence). The CDR3 is CATGSGVQETQYF. In nucleotides, the CDR3 is TGTGCCACCGGCTCGGGAGTTCAAGAGACCCAGTACTTC.

The gene calls are TRBV7-9 and TRBJ2-1; possible D gene TRBD1, 5 bases. The V gene lost 1 base and the J gene lost 8 bases, with 12 bases spanning the gap. This CDR3 is built from 14 residues. Germline V lookup: CDR1 SEHNR, CDR2 FQNEAQ (reference sequence). The CDR3 is CASSLEGRAYEQFF. The CDR3 coding sequence is TGTGCCAGCAGCTTAGAGGGCAGGGCCTATGAGCAGTTCTTC.

This clone was found once. This chain links TRBV19 with TRBJ2-2, with 10 bases aligning to TRBD1. J was trimmed by 4 bases and V by 4 bases; bases with no gene match: 3. CDR1 is LNHDA and CDR2 is SQIVND in the germline V gene (reference sequence). This CDR3 has 15 residues. The CDR3: CASSSRQGATGELFF. DNA of the CDR3: TGTGCCAGTAGTAGCCGACAGGGGGCCACCGGGGAGCTGTTTTTT.

The V gene is TRBV5-6, the J gene TRBJ2-5, with 10 bases matching TRBD2. This CDR3 contains 14 residues. Trimming removed 4 bases from V and 12 bases from J; junction bases left unmatched: 12. In germline, CDR1 is SGHDT, CDR2 YYEEEE. For the CDR3, the DNA is TGTGCCAGCAGCCCGAGGCCCAGCGGGGGGGCCAAGTACTTC. Translating gives CASSPRPSGGAKYF.

The chain is built from TRBV11-3 and TRBJ1-6, with TRBD1 identical over 8 bases. V lost 1 base, J lost 7 bases, and 3 bases stayed unmatched. Germline CDR1 SGHNT, CDR2 YENEEA. The CDR3 extends over 15 amino acids. The DNA for the CDR3 is TGTGCCAGCAGCTTAGCGACAGGGGCAAATTCACCCCTCCACTTT. Amino acids: CASSLATGANSPLHF.

The chain uses TRBV30 and TRBJ2-2; the D gene is possibly TRBD1 (5 bases). The CDR3 runs 14 residues. Trimming removed 2 bases from V and 3 bases from J, with 10 bases in between. Germline V CDR1 and CDR2: GTSNPN, SVGIG (reference sequence). This chain's CDR3 is CAWSYKGYTGELFF. For the CDR3, the DNA is TGTGCCTGGAGTTATAAGGGGTACACCGGGGAGCTGTTTTTT. Full variable domain (missing parts from reference TRBV30 and TRBJ2-2): SQTIHQWPATLVQPVGSPLSLECTVEGTSNPNLYWYRQAAGRGLQLLFYSVGIGQISSEVPQNLSASRPQDRQFILSSKKLLLSDSGFYLCAWSYKGYTGELFFGEGSRLTVL.

This clone has just one count. This rearrangement joins TRBV9 to TRBJ1-2; perhaps TRBD1 as D (5 bases). This CDR3 contains 16 residues. The V gene lost 0 bases and the J gene lost 3 bases, with 15 bases spanning the gap. CDR1 SGDLS and CDR2 YYNGEE come from the germline V gene. Here the CDR3 reads CASSVGVRRGDYGYTF. In DNA, the CDR3 is TGTGCCAGCAGCGTAGGGGTCCGGCGGGGGGACTATGGCTACACCTTC.

There are a few counts of this clone. V is TRBV11-3 and J is TRBJ2-1; a possible D gene is TRBD2 (5 bases). Deletions cut 5 bases from V and 2 bases from J, with 7 bases between. Per germline, CDR1 SGHNT and CDR2 YENEEA. The CDR3 is 13 residues long. DNA for the CDR3: TGTGCCAGCAGCGCGGAGGCCTACAATGAGCAGTTCTTC. It encodes CASSAEAYNEQFF.

This clone has just one count. The rearrangement joins TRBV11-3 to TRBJ2-2; 8 positions agree with TRBD2. The length of the CDR3 is 16 residues. V lost 3 bases and J lost 7; bases outside the gene matches: 10. In germline, CDR1 is SGHNT, CDR2 YENEEA. The CDR3 loop is CASSFSWSGRNGELFF. CDR3 nucleotides: TGTGCCAGCAGCTTTAGTTGGAGCGGGAGAAACGGGGAGCTGTTTTTT.

This clone was seen a handful of times. The chain couples TRBV19 to TRBJ1-5, with D possibly TRBD1 on 5 matching bases. The germline gives CDR1 LNHDA, CDR2 SQIVND (reference sequence). This CDR3 has 14 amino acids. Trimming removed 1 base at V and 3 bases at J, with 7 bases between. DNA of the CDR3: TGTGCCAGTAGTATAGCAGGGCCCAATCAGCCCCAGCATTTT. Protein: CASSIAGPNQPQHF.

In this sample, this clone turned up once. The chain combines TRBV15 with TRBJ1-4; maybe TRBD1 (5 bases). Germline CDR1 reads LNHNV; CDR2 reads YYDKDF (reference sequence). The germline V and J ends were trimmed by 3 bases and 4 bases, with 9 bases remaining between them. The CDR3 length is 14 residues. The CDR3 coding sequence is TGTGCCACCAGCAGGGGACGGAGTAATGAAAAACTGTTTTTT. Translation: CATSRGRSNEKLFF.

This clone was counted once. This chain links TRBV30 with TRBJ2-7; D possibly corresponds to TRBD1 (6 bases). V shed 0 bases and J shed 3 bases, with 9 bases lying between them. CDR1 is GTSNPN and CDR2 is SVGIG in the germline V gene (reference sequence). The CDR3 length is 13 residues. CDR3 sequence reads: CAWSVTGSYEQYF. Written as DNA, the CDR3 is TGTGCCTGGAGTGTAACAGGGAGCTACGAGCAGTACTTC.

This clone was counted between two and nine times. V usage is TRBV6-1 and J usage is TRBJ2-7; 8 bases match TRBD1. The V gene's germline CDR1 is MNHNS and CDR2 SASEGT. The CDR3 is 15 residues long. V was pared by 4 bases and J by 2 bases, with 7 bases of the junction left unmatched. The CDR3 DNA follows: TGTGCCAGCAGTGTCTCCGGGACAGGCGCCTACGAGCAGTACTTC. Encoded protein: CASSVSGTGAYEQYF.

The chain uses TRBV5-1 and TRBJ2-3; no clear D. Deletions cut 0 bases from V and 0 bases from J, with 14 bases between. CDR3 length: 17 amino acids. CDR1 and CDR2 (germline): SGHRS, YFSETQ. CDR3 nucleotide sequence: TGCGCCAGCAGCTTGGGCGGCACCGTCCAGAGCACAGATACGCAGTATTTT. It yields the protein CASSLGGTVQSTDTQYF.

Only one count was recorded for this clone. This chain joins TRBV9 and TRBJ1-1; D is uncertain. Germline loops: CDR1 SGDLS, CDR2 YYNGEE. CDR3 length: 13 amino acids. Trimming stripped 1 base from V and 1 base from J, with 5 bases between. The DNA for the CDR3 is TGTGCCAGCAGCGTAAATCCGAACACTGAAGCTTTCTTT. It encodes CASSVNPNTEAFF.

V is TRBV14 and J is TRBJ2-1; 9 bases match TRBD1. In germline, CDR1 is SGHDN, CDR2 FVKESK. Unmatched junction bases numbered 8, after V lost 5 bases and J lost 9 bases. This CDR3 comprises 14 residues. The DNA of the CDR3 is TGTGCCAGCAGCTCCGGGACAGGGTGGGCTGAGCAGTTCTTC. Residues: CASSSGTGWAEQFF.

The chain employs TRBV18 and TRBJ2-1; D unclear. V was clipped by 3 bases and J by 9 bases, with 12 bases between them. CDR3 length: 13 residues. The V gene's germline CDR1 is KGHSH and CDR2 LQKENI. CDR3 residues: CASSPRNSPEQFF. DNA of the CDR3: TGTGCCAGCTCACCCCGTAATTCGCCTGAGCAGTTCTTC.

V gene TRBV30 combines with J gene TRBJ2-2; D may be TRBD2 (6 bases). CDR1 is GTSNPN, CDR2 SVGIG, per germline (reference sequence). The CDR3 loop spans 14 amino acids. The DNA of the CDR3 is TGTGCTTGTCCGGGGGATTCAAACACCGGGGAGCTGTTTTTT. Protein sequence: CACPGDSNTGELFF.